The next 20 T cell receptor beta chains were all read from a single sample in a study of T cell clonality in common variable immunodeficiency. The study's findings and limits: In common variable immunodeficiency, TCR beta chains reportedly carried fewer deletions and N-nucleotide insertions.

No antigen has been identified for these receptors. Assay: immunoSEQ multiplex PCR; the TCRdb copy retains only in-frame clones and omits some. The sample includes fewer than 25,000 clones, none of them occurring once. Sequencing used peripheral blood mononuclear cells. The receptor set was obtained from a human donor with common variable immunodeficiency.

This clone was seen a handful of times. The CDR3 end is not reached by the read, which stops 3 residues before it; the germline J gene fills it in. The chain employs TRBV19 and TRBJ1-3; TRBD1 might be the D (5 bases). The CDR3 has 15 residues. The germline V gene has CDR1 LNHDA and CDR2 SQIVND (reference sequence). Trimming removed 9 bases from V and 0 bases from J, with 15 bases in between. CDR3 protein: CASSRGDFSGNTIYF. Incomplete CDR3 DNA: TGTGCCAGCTCCCGGGGGGATTTCTCTGGAAACACC.

CDR3 bases read: TGTGCCAGCTCACCTGGGACTTATCCAGGAGCAGATACG. Translating it yields CASSPGTYPGADT. The CDR3 in full is CASSPGTYPGADTQYF. This chain connects TRBV18 to TRBJ2-3, with a weak D call TRBD2 (6 bases). The sequence runs out 3 residues before the end of the CDR3; the remainder is reconstructed from the germline J gene. CDR1 is KGHSH and CDR2 is LQKENI in the germline V gene. V lost 3 bases to trimming and J lost 4 bases, with 17 bases between them. This CDR3 is 16 amino acids long.

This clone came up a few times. CDR3 region: CAWSSTSGGSTQYF. Incomplete CDR3 DNA: TGTGCCTGGAGTAGCACTAGCGGGGGGAGTACG. This chain connects TRBV30 to TRBJ2-3, with 12 bases lining up with TRBD2. The read falls 3 residues short of the CDR3 end, and the missing part is taken from the germline J gene. This CDR3 is built from 14 residues. The junction had 5 bases not matched to a gene; V was cut back by 2 bases and J by 8 bases. Germline CDR1 is GTSNPN and CDR2 is SVGIG (reference sequence).

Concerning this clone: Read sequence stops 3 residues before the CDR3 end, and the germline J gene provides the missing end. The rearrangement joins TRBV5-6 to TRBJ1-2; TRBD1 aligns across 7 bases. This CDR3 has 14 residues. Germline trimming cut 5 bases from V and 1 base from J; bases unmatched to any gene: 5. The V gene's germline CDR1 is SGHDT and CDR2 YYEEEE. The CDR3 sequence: CASSLQGVNYGYTF. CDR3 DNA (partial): TGTGCCAGCAGTCTTCAGGGGGTTAACTATGGC.

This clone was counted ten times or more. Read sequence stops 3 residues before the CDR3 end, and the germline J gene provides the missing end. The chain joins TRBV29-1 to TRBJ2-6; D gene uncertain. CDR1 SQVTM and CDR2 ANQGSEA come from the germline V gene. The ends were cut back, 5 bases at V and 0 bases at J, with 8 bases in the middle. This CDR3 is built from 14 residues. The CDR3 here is CSVSLASGANVLTF. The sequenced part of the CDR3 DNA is TGCAGCGTTTCTCTGGCCTCTGGGGCCAACGTC. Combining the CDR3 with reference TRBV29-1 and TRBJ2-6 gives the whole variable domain SAVISQKPSRDICQRGTSLTIQCQVDSQVTMMFWYRQQPGQSLTLIATANQGSEATYESGFVIDKFPISRPNLTFSTLTVSNMSPEDSSIYLCSVSLASGANVLTFGAGSRLTVL.

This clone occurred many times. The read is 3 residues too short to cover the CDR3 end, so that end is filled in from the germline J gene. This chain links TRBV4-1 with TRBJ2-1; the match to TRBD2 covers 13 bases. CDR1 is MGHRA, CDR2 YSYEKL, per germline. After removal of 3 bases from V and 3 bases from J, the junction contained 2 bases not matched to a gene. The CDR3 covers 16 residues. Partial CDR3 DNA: TGCGCCAGCAGCCAGGGACTAGCGGGACGCTACAATGAG. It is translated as CASSQGLAGRYNE. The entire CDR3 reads CASSQGLAGRYNEQFF.

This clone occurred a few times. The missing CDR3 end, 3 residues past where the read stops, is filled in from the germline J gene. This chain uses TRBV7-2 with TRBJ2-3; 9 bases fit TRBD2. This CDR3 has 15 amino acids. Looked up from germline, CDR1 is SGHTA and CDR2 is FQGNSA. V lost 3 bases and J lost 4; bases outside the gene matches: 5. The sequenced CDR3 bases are TGTGCCAGCAGCTTGAGCGGGAGGCCCCCAGATACG. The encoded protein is CASSLSGRPPDT. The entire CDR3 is CASSLSGRPPDTQYF.

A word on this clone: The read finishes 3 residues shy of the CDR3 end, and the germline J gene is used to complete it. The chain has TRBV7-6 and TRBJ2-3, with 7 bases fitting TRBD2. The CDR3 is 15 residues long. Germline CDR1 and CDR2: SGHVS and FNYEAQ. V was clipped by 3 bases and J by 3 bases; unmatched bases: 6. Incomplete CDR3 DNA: TGTGCCAGCAGCTTCAAGCGGGATAGGACAGATACG. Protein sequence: CASSFKRDRTDT. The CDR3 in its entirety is CASSFKRDRTDTQYF.

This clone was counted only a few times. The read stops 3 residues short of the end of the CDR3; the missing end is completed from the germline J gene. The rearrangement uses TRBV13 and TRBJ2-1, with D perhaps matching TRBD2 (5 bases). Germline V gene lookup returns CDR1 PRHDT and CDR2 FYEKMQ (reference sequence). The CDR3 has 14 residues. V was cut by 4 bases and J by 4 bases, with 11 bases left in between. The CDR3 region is CASSSRTYYNEQFF. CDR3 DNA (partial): TGTGCCAGCAGCTCGCGGACTTATTACAATGAG. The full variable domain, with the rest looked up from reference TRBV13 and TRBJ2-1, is AAGVIQSPRHLIKEKRETATLKCYPIPRHDTVYWYQQGPGQDPQFLISFYEKMQSDKGSIPDRFSAQQFSDYHSELNMSSLELGDSALYFCASSSRTYYNEQFFGPGTRLTVL.

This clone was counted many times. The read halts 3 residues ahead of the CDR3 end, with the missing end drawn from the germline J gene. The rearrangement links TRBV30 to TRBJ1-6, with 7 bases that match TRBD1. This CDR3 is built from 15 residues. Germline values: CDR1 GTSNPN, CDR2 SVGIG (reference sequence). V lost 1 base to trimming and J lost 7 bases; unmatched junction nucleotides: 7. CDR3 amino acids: CAWSGQGVVNSPLHF. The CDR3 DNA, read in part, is TGTGCCTGGAGTGGACAGGGTGTTGTGAATTCACCC.

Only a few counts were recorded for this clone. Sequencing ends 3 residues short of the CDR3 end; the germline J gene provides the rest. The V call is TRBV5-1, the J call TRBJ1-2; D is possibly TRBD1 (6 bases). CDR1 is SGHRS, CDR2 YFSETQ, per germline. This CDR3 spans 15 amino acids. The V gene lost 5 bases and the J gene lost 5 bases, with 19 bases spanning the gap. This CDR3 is CASREQGSSPYGYTF. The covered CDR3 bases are TGCGCCAGCAGGGAACAGGGAAGCTCCCCTTATGGC.

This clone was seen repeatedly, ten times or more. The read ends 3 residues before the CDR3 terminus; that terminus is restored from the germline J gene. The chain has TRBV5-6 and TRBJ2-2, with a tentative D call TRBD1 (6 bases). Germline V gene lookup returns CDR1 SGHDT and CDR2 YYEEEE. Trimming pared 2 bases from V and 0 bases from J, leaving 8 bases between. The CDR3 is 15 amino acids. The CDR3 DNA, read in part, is TGTGCCAGCAGCTTCAGGGGAGCGAACACCGGGGAG. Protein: CASSFRGANTGE. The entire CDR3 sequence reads CASSFRGANTGELFF.

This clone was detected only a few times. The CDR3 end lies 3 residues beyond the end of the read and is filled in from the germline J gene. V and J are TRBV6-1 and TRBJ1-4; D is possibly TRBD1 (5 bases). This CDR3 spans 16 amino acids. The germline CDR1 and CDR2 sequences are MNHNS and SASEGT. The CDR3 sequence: CASSDNHGGTVQLLFF. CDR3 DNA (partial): TGTGCCAGCAGTGATAACCACGGGGGGACGGTCCAGTTA.

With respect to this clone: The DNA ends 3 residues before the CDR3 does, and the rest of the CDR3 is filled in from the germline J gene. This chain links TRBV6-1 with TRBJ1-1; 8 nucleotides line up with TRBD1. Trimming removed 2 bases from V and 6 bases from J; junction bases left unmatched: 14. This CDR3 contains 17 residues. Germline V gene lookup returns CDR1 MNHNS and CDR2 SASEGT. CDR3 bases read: TGTGCCAGCAGTGAACCCATTGACAGGGGAGGGATAGCTGAA. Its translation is CASSEPIDRGGIAE. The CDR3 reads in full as CASSEPIDRGGIAEAFF.

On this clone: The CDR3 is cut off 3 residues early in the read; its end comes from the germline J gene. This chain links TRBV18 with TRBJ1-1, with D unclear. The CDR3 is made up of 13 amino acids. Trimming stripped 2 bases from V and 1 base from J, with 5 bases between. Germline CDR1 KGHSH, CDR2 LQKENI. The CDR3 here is CASSPTGNTEAFF. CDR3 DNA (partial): TGTGCCAGCTCACCAACGGGGAACACTGAA.

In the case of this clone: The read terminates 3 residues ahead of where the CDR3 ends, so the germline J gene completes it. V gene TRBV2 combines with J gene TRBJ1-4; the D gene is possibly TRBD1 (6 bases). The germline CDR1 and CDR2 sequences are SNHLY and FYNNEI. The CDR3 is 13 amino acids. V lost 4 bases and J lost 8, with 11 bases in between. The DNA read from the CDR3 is TGTGCCAGCAGTGTTACAGGGAGGGAAAAA. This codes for CASSVTGREK. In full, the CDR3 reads CASSVTGREKLFF.

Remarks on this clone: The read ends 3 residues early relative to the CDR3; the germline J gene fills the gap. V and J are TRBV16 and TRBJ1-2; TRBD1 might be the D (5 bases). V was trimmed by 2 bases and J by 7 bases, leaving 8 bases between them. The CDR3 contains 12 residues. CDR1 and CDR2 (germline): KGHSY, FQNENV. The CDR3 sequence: CASSQQGFGYTF. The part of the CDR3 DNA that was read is TGTGCCAGCAGCCAACAGGGATTTGGC.

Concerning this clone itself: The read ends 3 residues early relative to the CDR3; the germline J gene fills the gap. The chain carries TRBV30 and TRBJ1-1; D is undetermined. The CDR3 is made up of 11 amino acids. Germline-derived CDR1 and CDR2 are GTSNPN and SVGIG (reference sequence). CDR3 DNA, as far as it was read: TGTGCCTGGAGTAATTCTCTGGCA. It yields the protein CAWSNSLA. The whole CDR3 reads CAWSNSLAAFF.

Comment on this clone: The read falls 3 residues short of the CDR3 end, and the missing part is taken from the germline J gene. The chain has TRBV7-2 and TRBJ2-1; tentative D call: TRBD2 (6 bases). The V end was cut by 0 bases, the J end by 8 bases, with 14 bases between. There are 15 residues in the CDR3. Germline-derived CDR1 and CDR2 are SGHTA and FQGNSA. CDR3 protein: CASSLAPRGFYEQFF. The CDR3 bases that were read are TGTGCCAGCAGCTTAGCGCCCCGGGGGTTTTATGAG.

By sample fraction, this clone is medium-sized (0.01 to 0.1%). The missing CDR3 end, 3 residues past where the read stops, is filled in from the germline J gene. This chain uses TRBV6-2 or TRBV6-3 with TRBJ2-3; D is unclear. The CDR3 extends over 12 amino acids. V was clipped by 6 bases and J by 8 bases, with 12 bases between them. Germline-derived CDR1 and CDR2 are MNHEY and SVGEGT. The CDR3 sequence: CASSAVKVTQYF. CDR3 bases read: TGTGCCAGCAGCGCCGTGAAGGTTACG.